This T cell receptor beta chain was identified in a study of blood T cell repertoires in COVID-19. The V and J ends lost 4 bases and 5 bases, in that order; junction bases with no gene match: 4. Germline V gene sequence: CDR1 SNHLY, CDR2 FYNNEI. The CDR3 totals 15 residues. Method: immunoSEQ multiplex PCR; TCRdb's copy keeps in-frame clones and lacks some. This table holds about 130,000 clones, roughly 84% found once. The chain recombines TRBV2 with TRBJ2-1, with TRBD2 matching over 11 bases. The sequence was collected from a woman in her twenties or thirties who had recovered from COVID-19. What was sequenced was peripheral blood. The CDR3 is CASSVASGGNNEQFF. The CDR3 DNA sequence: TGTGCCAGCAGTGTAGCTAGCGGGGGGAACAATGAGCAGTTCTTC.